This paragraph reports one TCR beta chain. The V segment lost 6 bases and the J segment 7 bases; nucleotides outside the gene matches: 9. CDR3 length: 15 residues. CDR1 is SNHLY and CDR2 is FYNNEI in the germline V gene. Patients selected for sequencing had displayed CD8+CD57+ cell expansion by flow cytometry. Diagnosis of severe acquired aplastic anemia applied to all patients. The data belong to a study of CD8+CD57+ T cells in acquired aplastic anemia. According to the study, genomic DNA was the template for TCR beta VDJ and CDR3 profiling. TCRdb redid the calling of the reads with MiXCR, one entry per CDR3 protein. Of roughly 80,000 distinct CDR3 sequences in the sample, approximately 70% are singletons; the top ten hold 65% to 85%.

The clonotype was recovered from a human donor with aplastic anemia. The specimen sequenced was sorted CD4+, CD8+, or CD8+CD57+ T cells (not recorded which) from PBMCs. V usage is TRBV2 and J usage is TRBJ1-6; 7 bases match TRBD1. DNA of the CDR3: TGTGCCAGCAGGAGCTCTCCGGGACAGAATTCACCCCTCCACTTT. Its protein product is CASRSSPGQNSPLHF.